The 19 T cell receptor beta chains below were found in one sample sequenced in a study of a mutant IDH1 vaccine in newly diagnosed glioma. Sample time point: week 23, last vaccination. In every dose of vaccine, 300 ug of mutant IDH1 20-mer peptide was given alongside topical imiquimod. Sequencing was performed with immunoSEQ multiplex PCR; in TCRdb, only in-frame clones are kept and a portion is missing. The sample lists roughly 70,000 clones; approximately 87% were seen once. No antigen has been identified for these receptors. This specimen was PBMCs, taken from a glioma patient whose treatment included an IDH1 peptide vaccine. The source of these receptors is a man younger than 35 with glioma.

This chain links TRBV19 with TRBJ2-1; possibly TRBD1 for D (5 bases). Trimming stripped 1 base from V and 0 bases from J, with 7 bases between. CDR1 and CDR2 (germline): LNHDA, SQIVND (reference sequence). This CDR3 spans 15 amino acids. The CDR3 sequence is CASSIGQSSYNEQFF. Here the CDR3 DNA reads TGTGCCAGTAGTATAGGACAGAGCTCCTACAATGAGCAGTTCTTC.

This sequence joins TRBV27 and TRBJ2-7; D is ambiguous. V was trimmed by 5 bases and J by 0 bases, leaving 17 bases between them. CDR1 MNHEY and CDR2 SMNVEV come from the germline V gene (reference sequence). The CDR3 extends over 16 amino acids. CDR3 coding DNA: TGTGCCAGCAGTAGAGCAGGAACTTCACTCTCCTACGAGCAGTACTTC. Translation gives CASSRAGTSLSYEQYF.

This chain links TRBV4-3 with TRBJ2-7; D could derive from TRBD1 or TRBD2 (5 bases each). This CDR3 is 14 amino acids long. CDR1 is LGHNA, CDR2 YSLEER, per germline. Trimming cost V 3 bases and J 9 bases, with 18 bases left between them. CDR3 nucleotide sequence: TGCGCCAGCAGCCAGCCGGGACCTCTTTCTCGGCAGTACTTC. Encoded protein: CASSQPGPLSRQYF.

A remark on this clone: The same CDR3 arises from other DNA sequences in this sample as well. The V gene is TRBV6-5, the J gene TRBJ2-5; no definite D call. Trimming stripped 0 bases from V and 5 bases from J, with 10 bases between. Germline values: CDR1 MNHEY, CDR2 SVGAGI. CDR3 length: 14 amino acids. This chain's CDR3 is CASSYSGVWETQYF. DNA of the CDR3: TGTGCCAGCAGTTACTCAGGTGTTTGGGAGACCCAGTACTTC.

The chain has TRBV4-3 and TRBJ1-2; D not certain. The CDR3 consists of 14 residues. CDR1 is LGHNA, CDR2 YSLEER, per germline. V lost 0 bases and J 3 bases, leaving 8 bases between the germline ends. The CDR3 region is CASSQEGRHYGYTF. In nucleotides, the CDR3 is TGCGCCAGCAGCCAAGAGGGAAGACACTATGGCTACACCTTC.

This chain joins TRBV27 and TRBJ1-1; 7 bases are a match to TRBD1. V dropped 6 bases and J dropped 5; count of bases not matched to a gene: 12. This CDR3 region has 15 residues. Germline loops: CDR1 MNHEY, CDR2 SMNVEV (reference sequence). The CDR3: CASSANRGSQTEAFF. CDR3 nucleotide sequence: TGTGCCAGCAGCGCAAACAGGGGCTCACAGACTGAAGCTTTCTTT.

The V and J genes are TRBV6-6 and TRBJ2-3; weak D call: TRBD1 (5 bases). V was clipped by 5 bases and J by 3 bases, with 9 bases between them. This CDR3 contains 13 residues. Germline V gene sequence: CDR1 MNHNY, CDR2 SVGAGI (reference sequence). CDR3 residues: CASSLDSTDTQYF. The CDR3 DNA reads TGTGCCAGCAGTCTTGACAGTACAGATACGCAGTATTTT.

The V call is TRBV6-4, the J call TRBJ1-5, with 10 bases matching TRBD1. Per the germline V gene, CDR1 is MRHNA and CDR2 is SNTAGT. CDR3 length: 18 amino acids. V was pared by 2 bases and J by 3 bases, with 10 bases of the junction left unmatched. The CDR3 DNA reads TGTGCCAGCAGTGACGGGACAGGGGCTTATTTTGACAATCAGCCCCAGCATTTT. Its translation is CASSDGTGAYFDNQPQHF.

The chain joins TRBV5-1 to TRBJ1-1; 8 bases line up with TRBD1. Germline lookup yields CDR1 SGHRS and CDR2 YFSETQ. This CDR3 is built from 14 residues. V shed 4 bases, J shed 0 bases, and the junction held 2 bases outside the gene matches. The CDR3 loop is CASSRQGMNTEAFF. The CDR3 DNA reads TGCGCCAGCAGCAGACAGGGGATGAACACTGAAGCTTTCTTT.

V gene TRBV5-6 combines with J gene TRBJ1-2, with D perhaps TRBD1 (6 bases). Germline CDR1 SGHDT, CDR2 YYEEEE. With 4 bases removed from V and 4 bases from J, the gap between germline ends came to 8 bases. CDR3 length: 12 residues. CDR3 nucleotides: TGTGCCAGCAGCCCGGACAGCTATGGCTACACCTTC. Amino acids: CASSPDSYGYTF.

The CDR3 loop is CASSQIGRDRVYEQYF. CDR3 DNA: TGTGCCAGCAGCCAAATTGGCCGGGACAGGGTCTACGAGCAGTACTTC. V is TRBV14 and J is TRBJ2-7; 9 bases agree with TRBD1. The CDR3 is made up of 16 amino acids. After removal of 2 bases from V and 3 bases from J, the junction contained 8 bases not matched to a gene. CDR1 and CDR2 from the germline V gene are SGHDN and FVKESK.

The chain uses TRBV19 and TRBJ2-1; TRBD2 agrees at 7 bases. The J segment lost 4 bases and the V segment lost 5 bases, leaving 11 bases of the junction unmatched. CDR1 LNHDA and CDR2 SQIVND come from the germline V gene (reference sequence). CDR3 size: 16 residues. The CDR3 DNA follows: TGTGCCAGTAGTGGGCTAGCGGCAGGAGCTTACAATGAGCAGTTCTTC. Amino acids: CASSGLAAGAYNEQFF.

This clone showed up just once. This chain connects TRBV9 to TRBJ1-2; 8 bases map to TRBD1. With 4 bases clipped from V and 3 bases from J, the junction kept 2 bases outside the gene matches. The CDR3 is 13 amino acids. Germline CDR1 SGDLS, CDR2 YYNGEE. CDR3 nucleotides: TGTGCCAGCAGCCTGGACAGGGACTATGGCTACACCTTC. Its translation is CASSLDRDYGYTF.

This chain links TRBV29-1 with TRBJ2-5; TRBD1 agrees at 7 bases. The J call may be faulty, since TRBJ2-7 better matches the DNA end. The CDR3 is made up of 14 amino acids. The germline gives CDR1 SQVTM, CDR2 ANQGSEA. CDR3 in amino acids: CSASPGQSVYEQYF. The CDR3 nucleotides are TGCAGCGCCTCACCGGGACAGTCTGTTTACGAGCAGTACTTC.

The rearrangement joins TRBV7-2 to TRBJ2-5; TRBD2 might be the D (6 bases). Trimming took off 5 bases at V and 5 bases at J, with 15 bases between the two ends. The CDR3 has 14 amino acids. CDR1 SGHTA and CDR2 FQGNSA come from the germline V gene. The CDR3 DNA reads TGTGCCAGCAGCCTTGGGGGGAGCAAGGAGACCCAGTACTTC. This translates into CASSLGGSKETQYF.

J is TRBJ1-5 and V is TRBV10-2, with a tentative D call TRBD1 (6 bases). Looked up from germline, CDR1 is WSHSY and CDR2 is SAAADI. The V gene lost 7 bases and the J gene lost 4 bases, with 14 bases spanning the gap. The CDR3 length is 14 residues. Here the CDR3 reads CASTPDRKNQPQHF. CDR3 nucleotide sequence: TGCGCCAGCACCCCTGACAGGAAAAATCAGCCCCAGCATTTT.

The table lists this clone with a count of one. The J gene is TRBJ2-7, the V gene TRBV7-6; 12 bases match TRBD2. Germline assignment: CDR1 SGHVS and CDR2 FNYEAQ. V lost 5 bases and J lost 1; bases outside the gene matches: 6. This CDR3 region has 16 residues. In DNA form, the CDR3 reads TGTGCCAGCAGCGCTCTAGCGGGGGGGGTATCCTACGAGCAGTACTTC. Amino acid sequence: CASSALAGGVSYEQYF.

This clone was detected only once. The chain carries TRBV5-5 and TRBJ1-1, with D perhaps matching TRBD1 (5 bases). The CDR3 extends over 13 amino acids. V was trimmed by 0 bases and J by 5 bases, leaving 8 bases between them. Germline assignment: CDR1 SGHKS and CDR2 YYEKEE (reference sequence). In DNA, the CDR3 is TGTGCCAGCAGCTTGGCCAGGGATACTGAAGCTTTCTTT. This sequence encodes CASSLARDTEAFF.

The chain uses TRBV11-2 and TRBJ2-1, with 9 bases lining up with TRBD2. The CDR3 consists of 17 residues. The ends lost 0 bases at V and 7 bases at J; junction bases unmatched: 10. Germline CDR1 is SGHAT and CDR2 is FQNNGV. CDR3 nucleotides: TGTGCCAGCAGCTTAGATCTTTTGAGCGGGAGGAGGAATGAGCAGTTCTTC. This gives the protein CASSLDLLSGRRNEQFF. The whole variable domain, filled in from reference TRBV11-2 and TRBJ2-1, reads EAGVAQSPRYKIIEKRQSVAFWCNPISGHATLYWYQQILGQGPKLLIQFQNNGVVDDSQLPKDRFSAERLKGVDSTLKIQPAKLEDSAVYLCASSLDLLSGRRNEQFFGPGTRLTVL.